Shown below are 9 T cell receptor beta chains from a single sample sequenced in a study of Ad26.COV2.S vaccination and SARS-CoV-2 variants. The method was immunoSEQ multiplex PCR; TCRdb's version includes in-frame clones alone and lacks a portion of them. The repertoire includes over 85,000 clones, over 60% of them detected once, and 17% sits in the top ten. The sequencing used peripheral blood, collected after recovery from COVID-19. The receptors shown here come from a human donor who had recovered from COVID-19.

V and J are TRBV13 and TRBJ1-1; TRBD1 aligns across 9 bases. The CDR3 extends over 14 amino acids. Germline trimming cut 5 bases from V and 1 base from J; bases unmatched to any gene: 2. Germline V gives CDR1 PRHDT, CDR2 FYEKMQ (reference sequence). The CDR3 reads CASSKDRGNTEAFF. The CDR3 nucleotides read TGTGCCAGCAGCAAGGACAGGGGGAACACTGAAGCTTTCTTT.

The rearrangement uses TRBV7-9 and TRBJ1-2; 7 bases fit TRBD1. CDR1 and CDR2 (germline): SEHNR, FQNEAQ (reference sequence). The CDR3 spans 16 residues. V trimming: 4 bases; J trimming: 5 bases; junction bases outside the gene matches: 13. CDR3 DNA: TGTGCCAGCAGCTCCAGACAGGGCCGGGAGATATATGGCTACACCTTC. It specifies CASSSRQGREIYGYTF.

This clone was counted many times. The chain links TRBV5-1 to TRBJ1-2, with D uncertain. The CDR3 is 15 residues long. Trimming took 2 bases from V and 0 from J, leaving 11 bases between them. Germline CDR1 SGHRS, CDR2 YFSETQ. The CDR3 DNA follows: TGCGCCAGCAGCTTTATTGACGGAGCTAACTATGGCTACACCTTC. Protein product: CASSFIDGANYGYTF.

This clone was counted between two and nine times. The CDR3 sequence is CASLKELNTEAFF. The CDR3 DNA follows: TGTGCCAGCCTTAAAGAGCTTAACACTGAAGCTTTCTTT. The chain combines TRBV6-6 with TRBJ1-1; D gene uncertain. Germline V gene lookup returns CDR1 MNHNY and CDR2 SVGAGI (reference sequence). The V end was cut by 8 bases, the J end by 2 bases, with 12 bases between. This CDR3 is 13 amino acids long.

This chain uses TRBV19 with TRBJ2-5, with 8 bases aligning to TRBD2. Germline V gene sequence: CDR1 LNHDA, CDR2 SQIVND (reference sequence). This CDR3 is 14 amino acids long. Trimming removed 4 bases from V and 2 bases from J; junction bases left unmatched: 3. The CDR3 DNA sequence: TGTGCCAGTAGTAATAGCGGGGTACAAGAGACCCAGTACTTC. It codes for CASSNSGVQETQYF.

The V and J genes are TRBV7-9 and TRBJ2-3; D is undetermined. CDR1 is SEHNR, CDR2 FQNEAQ, per germline (reference sequence). Trimming took off 2 bases at V and 0 bases at J, with 21 bases between the two ends. The CDR3 covers 19 residues. CDR3 in amino acids: CASSLWPRERRNSTDTQYF. CDR3 bases: TGTGCCAGCAGCTTATGGCCTCGCGAACGCCGGAATAGCACAGATACGCAGTATTTT. Supplemented by reference TRBV7-9 and TRBJ2-3, the full variable domain reads DTGVSQNPRHKITKRGQNVTFRCDPISEHNRLYWYRQTLGQGPEFLTYFQNEAQLEKSRLLSDRFSAERPKGSFSTLEIQRTEQGDSAMYLCASSLWPRERRNSTDTQYFGPGTRLTVL.

The V and J genes are TRBV29-1 and TRBJ2-5, with 8 positions matching TRBD1. The CDR3 extends over 13 amino acids. Per the germline V gene, CDR1 is SQVTM and CDR2 is ANQGSEA. V trimming: 0 bases; J trimming: 4 bases; junction bases outside the gene matches: 1. CDR3 sequence: CSVEETGGETQYF. CDR3 bases: TGCAGCGTTGAAGAAACAGGGGGAGAGACCCAGTACTTC.

V is TRBV5-1 and J is TRBJ2-4; possible D gene TRBD2, 7 bases. Deletions cut 0 bases from V and 7 bases from J, with 14 bases between. The CDR3 is 15 residues long. Germline V gene sequence: CDR1 SGHRS, CDR2 YFSETQ. The CDR3 is CASSLEGGTTNIQYF. CDR3 nucleotide sequence: TGCGCCAGCAGCTTGGAGGGGGGGACCACGAACATTCAGTACTTC.

This chain links TRBV28 with TRBJ1-2; TRBD1 is a possible D gene (6 bases). Germline CDR1 reads MDHEN; CDR2 reads SYDVKM. V gave up 8 bases and J gave up 4 bases, with 20 bases separating them. CDR3 length: 15 residues. DNA for the CDR3: TGTGCCAGCTGCCCCTCACAGGGCCGGTTCTATGGCTACACCTTC. Amino acids: CASCPSQGRFYGYTF.